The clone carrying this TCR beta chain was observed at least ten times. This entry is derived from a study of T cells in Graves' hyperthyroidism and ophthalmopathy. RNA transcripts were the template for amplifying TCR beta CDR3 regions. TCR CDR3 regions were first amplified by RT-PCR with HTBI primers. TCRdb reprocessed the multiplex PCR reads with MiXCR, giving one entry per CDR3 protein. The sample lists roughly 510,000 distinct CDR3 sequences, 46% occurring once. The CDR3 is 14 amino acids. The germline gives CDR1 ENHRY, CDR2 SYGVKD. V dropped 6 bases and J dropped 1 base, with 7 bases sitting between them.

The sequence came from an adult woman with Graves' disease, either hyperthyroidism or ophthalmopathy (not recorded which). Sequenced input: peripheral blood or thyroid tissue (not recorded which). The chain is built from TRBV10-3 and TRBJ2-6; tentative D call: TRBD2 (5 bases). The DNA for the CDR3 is TGTGCCATCAGCCCGGGGTCTGGGGCCAACGTCCTGACTTTC. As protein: CAISPGSGANVLTF.